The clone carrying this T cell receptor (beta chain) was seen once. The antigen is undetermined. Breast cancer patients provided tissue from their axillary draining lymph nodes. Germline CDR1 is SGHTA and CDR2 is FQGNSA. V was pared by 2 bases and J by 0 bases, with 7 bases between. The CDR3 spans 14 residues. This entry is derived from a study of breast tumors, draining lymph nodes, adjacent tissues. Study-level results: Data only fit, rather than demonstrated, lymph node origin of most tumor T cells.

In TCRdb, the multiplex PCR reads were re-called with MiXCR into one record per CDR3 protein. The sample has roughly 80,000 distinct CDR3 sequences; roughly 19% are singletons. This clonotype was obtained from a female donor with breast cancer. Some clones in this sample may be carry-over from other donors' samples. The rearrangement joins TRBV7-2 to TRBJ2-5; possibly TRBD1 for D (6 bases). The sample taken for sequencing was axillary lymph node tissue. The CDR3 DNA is TGTGCCAGCAGCTTACGACAGGACCAAGAGACCCAGTACTTC. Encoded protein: CASSLRQDQETQYF.